Listed here are 2 T cell receptor beta chains from one sample, sequenced in a study of T cell clones after liver transplantation. Measured with immunoSEQ multiplex PCR; TCRdb has only the in-frame clones, and not every one. The data show 98,000 or so clones, around 83% seen once. Here the sequenced sample was CD4+ T cells from blood, taken before liver transplant. The source of these receptors is a human donor who received a liver transplant.

The J gene is TRBJ2-7, the V gene TRBV5-1, with no clear D. V was cut by 7 bases and J by 2 bases, with 13 bases left in between. CDR3 length equals 13 residues. Germline CDR1 is SGHRS and CDR2 is YFSETQ. CDR3 nucleotide sequence: TGCGCCAGCCGAACCGAAATCCCCTACGAGCAGTACTTC. Translation gives CASRTEIPYEQYF.

As DNA, the CDR3 is TGTGCCAGCAGCTTGGCCGGGACGACCACCTATAGCAATCAGCCCCAGCATTTT. Translated, it gives CASSLAGTTTYSNQPQHF. This chain uses TRBV5-8 with TRBJ1-5, with a tentative D call TRBD1 (5 bases). Trimming left V 0 bases short and J 0 bases short, with 16 bases between. From germline, CDR1 is SGHTS and CDR2 YDEGEE. This CDR3 has 18 amino acids.